The next 6 T cell receptor beta chains were all read from a single sample in a study of OX40 agonist ivuxolimab in advanced cancers. Here immunoSEQ multiplex PCR was the method, and the copy in TCRdb shows in-frame clones only, minus some. The table lists under 90,000 clones, roughly 85% of them singletons. This material consisted of CD4+ or CD8+ T cells sorted from blood, taken in a trial of the OX40 agonist ivuxolimab. The receptor set was obtained from an adult with an advanced solid tumor such as melanoma, head and neck, liver or kidney cancer.

This clone was seen a single time. The junction shows a germline mismatch at one end, possibly a read error. The chain combines TRBV28 with TRBJ2-4; D possibly corresponds to TRBD1 (6 bases). CDR1 is MDHEN, CDR2 SYDVKM, per germline. This CDR3 is built from 13 residues. The chain's CDR3 is CASSLPGRQGSNF. The DNA of the CDR3 is TGTGCCAGCAGTTTACCGGGGCGGCAGGGGTCGAACTTC.

The chain uses TRBV18 and TRBJ1-2; D gene unclear. V was trimmed by 0 bases and J by 4 bases, leaving 6 bases between them. The CDR3 sequence is 13 residues long. CDR1 KGHSH and CDR2 LQKENI come from the germline V gene. The CDR3 spells CASSPPWGYGYTF. CDR3 in DNA: TGTGCCAGCTCACCACCCTGGGGCTATGGCTACACCTTC.

This clone was detected a few times. This sequence joins TRBV10-3 and TRBJ1-1; no reliable D call. With 6 bases removed from V and 0 bases from J, the gap between germline ends came to 8 bases. Germline loops: CDR1 ENHRY, CDR2 SYGVKD. The CDR3 spans 13 residues. The CDR3 nucleotides are TGTGCCATCAGGGACCGTATGAACACTGAAGCTTTCTTT. It codes for CAIRDRMNTEAFF.

J is TRBJ1-1 and V is TRBV2; D remains ambiguous. V lost 2 bases, J lost 4 bases, and 14 bases lay in between. There are 15 residues in the CDR3. CDR1 is SNHLY and CDR2 is FYNNEI in the germline V gene. This CDR3 is CASSERRADITEAFF. In DNA, the CDR3 is TGTGCCAGCAGTGAACGCCGGGCAGATATCACTGAAGCTTTCTTT.

This clone has a handful of counts. This CDR3 reads CASTWVVAGGNTGELFF. The CDR3 region has the DNA TGTGCCAGCACCTGGGTGGTAGCGGGGGGGAACACCGGGGAGCTGTTTTTT. The genes are TRBV28 and TRBJ2-2, with 10 bases matching TRBD2. Germline V gene sequence: CDR1 MDHEN, CDR2 SYDVKM. Losses at the gene ends were 7 bases for V and 1 base for J; bases not matched to a gene: 9. This CDR3 contains 17 residues.

The V and J genes are TRBV5-4 and TRBJ2-7; 8 bases line up with TRBD1. V lost 4 bases, J lost 4 bases, and 7 bases stayed unmatched. CDR3 length equals 14 residues. The V gene's germline CDR1 is SGHNT and CDR2 YYREEE (reference sequence). The CDR3 loop reads CASSLRGTGYEQYF. CDR3 bases: TGTGCCAGCAGCCTACGAGGGACAGGTTACGAGCAGTACTTC.